The next 21 T cell receptor beta chains were all read from a single sample in a study of shared clonotypes between healthy human individuals. Some clones are missing from TCRdb's copy, which holds only in-frame ones; the method was immunoSEQ multiplex PCR. The sample carries around 2,000,000 clones, 85% to 95% recorded once. The specimen was naive CD4+ T cells sorted from blood. Documented subset: CD45RA+ positively selected. These receptors all stem from a man younger than 30 in good health.

The rearrangement joins TRBV27 to TRBJ2-2; TRBD1 agrees at 9 bases. V dropped 10 bases and J dropped 5; count of bases not matched to a gene: 8. This CDR3 spans 14 amino acids. Germline lookup yields CDR1 MNHEY and CDR2 SMNVEV (reference sequence). This CDR3 reads CATKQGALTGELFF. The CDR3 DNA follows: TGTGCCACCAAACAGGGGGCGCTTACCGGGGAGCTGTTTTTT.

In the case of this clone: Distinct nucleotide sequences in the sample also encode this CDR3. The V call is TRBV28, the J call TRBJ2-1, with 13 bases identical to TRBD2. CDR3 length: 17 residues. The J segment lost 2 bases and the V segment lost 5 bases, leaving 6 bases of the junction unmatched. Germline V CDR1 and CDR2: MDHEN, SYDVKM. The CDR3 here is CASSPTGLAGAYNEQFF. CDR3 sequence (DNA): TGTGCCAGCAGTCCCACAGGACTAGCGGGGGCCTACAATGAGCAGTTCTTC.

This sequence joins TRBV28 and TRBJ1-6; TRBD1 is a possible D gene (5 bases). This CDR3 contains 14 residues. Per the germline V gene, CDR1 is MDHEN and CDR2 is SYDVKM. With 4 bases removed from V and 8 bases from J, the gap between germline ends came to 12 bases. The CDR3 sequence: CASSSPTGDSPLHF. The CDR3 DNA reads TGTGCCAGCAGTTCACCTACGGGGGATTCACCCCTCCACTTT. Based on the CDR3 plus reference TRBV28 and TRBJ1-6, the full variable domain is DVKVTQSSRYLVKRTGEKVFLECVQDMDHENMFWYRQDPGLGLRLIYFSYDVKMKEKGDIPEGYSVSREKKERFSLILESASTNQTSMYLCASSSPTGDSPLHFGNGTRLTVT.

This sequence joins TRBV5-4 and TRBJ2-5; TRBD2 agrees at 9 bases. The CDR3 runs 16 residues. The V gene end was trimmed by 0 bases and the J gene end by 5 bases; junction bases not matched to a gene: 8. Looked up from germline, CDR1 is SGHNT and CDR2 is YYREEE (reference sequence). CDR3 loop: CASSLGSGSHPETQYF. DNA of the CDR3: TGTGCCAGCAGCTTGGGTAGCGGGAGCCACCCGGAGACCCAGTACTTC.

A word on this clone: The junction and the germline gene differ at one end; a read error may be behind it. This chain connects TRBV6-5 to TRBJ2-2; D gene ambiguous. CDR1 is MNHEY, CDR2 SVGAGI, per germline. This CDR3 comprises 14 residues. CDR3 sequence (DNA): TGTGCCAGCAGCTACTCAAATACTGTCGGGGAGCTGTTTTTT. This encodes CASSYSNTVGELFF.

The chain is built from TRBV14 and TRBJ1-5; D is undetermined. The germline gives CDR1 SGHDN, CDR2 FVKESK. The V and J ends lost 4 bases and 4 bases respectively, with 5 bases between them. The CDR3 length is 12 residues. The CDR3 DNA reads TGTGCCAGCAGCCTTCCTAATCAGCCCCAGCATTTT. This encodes CASSLPNQPQHF. Combining the CDR3 with reference TRBV14 and TRBJ1-5 gives the whole variable domain EAGVTQFPSHSVIEKGQTVTLRCDPISGHDNLYWYRRVMGKEIKFLLHFVKESKQDESGMPNNRFLAERTGGTYSTLKVQPAELEDSGVYFCASSLPNQPQHFGDGTRLSIL.

This sequence joins TRBV6-1 and TRBJ1-4, with 8 bases lining up with TRBD1. The V gene's germline CDR1 is MNHNS and CDR2 SASEGT. This CDR3 has 14 residues. The V and J ends lost 1 base and 8 bases, in that order; junction bases with no gene match: 3. CDR3 sequence reads: CASSEGDRREKLFF. The DNA for the CDR3 is TGTGCCAGCAGTGAAGGGGACAGGAGGGAAAAACTGTTTTTT.

This clone was seen a few times. The same CDR3 can be traced to other DNA sequences in this sample. The chain employs TRBV5-1 and TRBJ1-4; 7 bases match TRBD1. CDR3 length equals 14 residues. The trim removed 0 bases at V and 7 bases at J, leaving 3 bases unmatched. CDR1 is SGHRS and CDR2 is YFSETQ in the germline V gene. The CDR3: CASSLGQGGEKLFF. The CDR3 region has the DNA TGCGCCAGCAGCTTGGGACAGGGAGGTGAAAAACTGTTTTTT.

CDR3 region: CASSRAGNTEAFF. The CDR3 DNA follows: TGTGCCAGCAGCCGTGCGGGGAACACTGAAGCTTTCTTT. The rearrangement links TRBV5-4 to TRBJ1-1; the D is unclear. CDR3 size: 13 residues. Germline CDR1 SGHNT, CDR2 YYREEE (reference sequence). Trimming shortened V by 4 bases and J by 1 base, and 8 bases separated the two germline ends.

In this sample, this clone turned up once. This rearrangement joins TRBV9 to TRBJ1-3; possible D gene TRBD1, 5 bases. The CDR3 has 14 residues. Per the germline V gene, CDR1 is SGDLS and CDR2 is YYNGEE. The germline V and J ends were trimmed by 0 bases and 3 bases, with 7 bases remaining between them. The CDR3 DNA follows: TGTGCCAGCAGCGTAGGGGGGAATGGAAACACCATATATTTT. Protein sequence: CASSVGGNGNTIYF.

The chain joins TRBV5-4 to TRBJ2-2, with TRBD2 matching over 11 bases. The CDR3 has 17 amino acids. CDR1 SGHNT and CDR2 YYREEE come from the germline V gene (reference sequence). The trim removed 5 bases at V and 0 bases at J, leaving 6 bases unmatched. The CDR3 sequence is CASRRLAGSANTGELFF. The CDR3 coding sequence is TGTGCCAGCAGACGACTAGCGGGGAGCGCGAACACCGGGGAGCTGTTTTTT.

The chain links TRBV5-6 to TRBJ1-1, with D tentatively TRBD1 (5 bases). Germline V gene data show CDR1 as SGHDT and CDR2 as YYEEEE. The V and J ends lost 2 bases and 4 bases respectively, with 12 bases between them. There are 14 residues in the CDR3. The CDR3 DNA reads as TGTGCCAGCAGCTTTTTCATTAGGGGCACTGAAGCTTTCTTT. Its translation is CASSFFIRGTEAFF.

The chain joins TRBV5-1 to TRBJ1-6; a weak D match, TRBD1 (6 bases). V dropped 3 bases and J dropped 5 bases, with 15 bases sitting between them. The germline gives CDR1 SGHRS, CDR2 YFSETQ. There are 16 residues in the CDR3. The CDR3 loop reads CASSSRGGLDNSPLHF. For the CDR3, the DNA is TGCGCCAGCAGCTCGCGAGGGGGACTCGATAATTCACCCCTCCACTTT.

V gene TRBV6-1 combines with J gene TRBJ1-5, with D possibly TRBD1 on 5 matching bases. This CDR3 region has 15 residues. Looked up from germline, CDR1 is MNHNS and CDR2 is SASEGT. The V end was cut by 6 bases, the J end by 4 bases, with 16 bases between. CDR3: CASRGPGAQNQPQHF. The CDR3 bases are TGTGCCAGCAGGGGCCCCGGGGCACAAAATCAGCCCCAGCATTTT.

The V and J genes are TRBV9 and TRBJ2-7, with unresolved D. Germline V lookup: CDR1 SGDLS, CDR2 YYNGEE. V gave up 4 bases and J gave up 4 bases, with 15 bases separating them. There are 14 residues in the CDR3. The CDR3: CASSPRSSQYEQYF. CDR3 bases: TGTGCCAGCAGCCCCCGAAGTTCACAATACGAGCAGTACTTC.

The chain is built from TRBV5-1 and TRBJ2-4, with 7 bases matching TRBD2. There are 17 residues in the CDR3. Germline-derived CDR1 and CDR2 are SGHRS and YFSETQ. J lost 0 bases, V lost 0 bases, and 6 bases had no gene match. The CDR3 loop reads CASSLAGLELAKNIQYF. In DNA, the CDR3 is TGCGCCAGCAGCTTGGCCGGACTAGAACTAGCCAAAAACATTCAGTACTTC.

The chain employs TRBV28 and TRBJ2-7; D possibly uses TRBD1 or TRBD2 (6 bases each). With 6 bases removed from V and 3 bases from J, the gap between germline ends came to 15 bases. Germline lookup yields CDR1 MDHEN and CDR2 SYDVKM. The CDR3 runs 14 residues. CDR3 residues: CASRTPGAVYEQYF. CDR3 coding DNA: TGTGCCAGCAGAACACCGGGGGCCGTCTACGAGCAGTACTTC.

The rearrangement uses TRBV4-1 and TRBJ2-5, with 11 nucleotides matching TRBD2. V lost 4 bases, J lost 3 bases, and 1 base stayed unmatched. The CDR3 loop spans 14 amino acids. CDR1 and CDR2 (germline): MGHRA, YSYEKL. The CDR3 nucleotides are TGCGCCAGCAGCCTAGCGGGGGGGAAAGAGACCCAGTACTTC. This gives the protein CASSLAGGKETQYF.

As for this clone: Other DNA sequences in the same sample also yield this CDR3. The rearrangement links TRBV29-1 to TRBJ2-3, with TRBD2 matching over 10 bases. V trimming: 6 bases; J trimming: 0 bases; junction bases outside the gene matches: 6. This CDR3 has 15 residues. From germline, CDR1 is SQVTM and CDR2 ANQGSEA. For the CDR3, the DNA is TGCAGCGTCGAATTAGCGGGAGGTAGCACAGATACGCAGTATTTT. This encodes CSVELAGGSTDTQYF.

This clone was detected a few times. The same CDR3 can be traced to other DNA sequences in this sample. The chain joins TRBV5-1 to TRBJ2-2, with no clear D. The germline gives CDR1 SGHRS, CDR2 YFSETQ. The ends were cut back, 0 bases at V and 1 base at J, with 4 bases in the middle. This CDR3 is built from 14 residues. The CDR3 sequence is CASSLERNTGELFF. CDR3 in DNA: TGCGCCAGCAGCTTGGAGCGGAACACCGGGGAGCTGTTTTTT.

CDR3 in amino acids: CASRQGPTNTEAFF. The CDR3 DNA reads TGCGCCAGCAGGCAAGGACCGACGAACACTGAAGCTTTCTTT. The rearrangement links TRBV5-1 to TRBJ1-1; D unclear. This CDR3 region has 14 residues. The V gene lost 5 bases and the J gene lost 1 base, with 12 bases spanning the gap. Germline loops: CDR1 SGHRS, CDR2 YFSETQ.